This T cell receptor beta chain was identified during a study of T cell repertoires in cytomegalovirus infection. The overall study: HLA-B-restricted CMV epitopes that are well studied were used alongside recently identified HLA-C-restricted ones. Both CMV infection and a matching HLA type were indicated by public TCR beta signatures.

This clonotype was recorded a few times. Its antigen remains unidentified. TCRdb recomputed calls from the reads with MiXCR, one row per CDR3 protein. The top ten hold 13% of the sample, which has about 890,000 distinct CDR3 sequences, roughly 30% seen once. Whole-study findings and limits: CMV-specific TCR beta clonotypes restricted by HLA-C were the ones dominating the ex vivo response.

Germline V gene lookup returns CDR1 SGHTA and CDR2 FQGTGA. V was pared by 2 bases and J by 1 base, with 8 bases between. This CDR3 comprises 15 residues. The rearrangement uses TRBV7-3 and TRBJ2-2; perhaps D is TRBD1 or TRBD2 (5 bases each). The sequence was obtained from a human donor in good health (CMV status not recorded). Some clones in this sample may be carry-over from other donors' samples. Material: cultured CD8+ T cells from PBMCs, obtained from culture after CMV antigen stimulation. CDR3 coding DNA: TGTGCCAGCAGCTTAGATGGGGGGAACACCGGGGAGCTGTTTTTT. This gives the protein CASSLDGGNTGELFF.